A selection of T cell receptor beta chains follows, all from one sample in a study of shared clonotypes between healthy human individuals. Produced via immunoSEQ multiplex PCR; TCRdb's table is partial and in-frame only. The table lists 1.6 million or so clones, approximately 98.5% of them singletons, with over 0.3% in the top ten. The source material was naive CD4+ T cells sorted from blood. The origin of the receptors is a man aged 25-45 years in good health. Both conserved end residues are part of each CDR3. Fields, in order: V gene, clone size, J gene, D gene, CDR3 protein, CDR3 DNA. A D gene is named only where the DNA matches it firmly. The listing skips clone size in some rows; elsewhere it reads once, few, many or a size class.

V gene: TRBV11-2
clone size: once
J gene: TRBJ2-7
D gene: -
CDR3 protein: CASRTGNYEQYF
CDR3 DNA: TGTGCCAGCAGAACGGGAAACTACGAGCAGTACTTC

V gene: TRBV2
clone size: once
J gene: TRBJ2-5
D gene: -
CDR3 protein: CASSLWDQETQYF
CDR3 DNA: TGTGCCAGCAGTTTGTGGGACCAAGAGACCCAGTACTTC

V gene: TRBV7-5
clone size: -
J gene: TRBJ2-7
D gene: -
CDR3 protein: CVRSRGQGYYEQYF
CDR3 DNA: TGTGTCAGAAGCAGGGGACAGGGGTACTACGAGCAGTACTTC

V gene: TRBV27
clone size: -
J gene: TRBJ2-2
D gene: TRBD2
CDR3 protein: CASSLRLAGTGELFF
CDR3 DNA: TGTGCCAGCAGTTTACGACTAGCGGGAACCGGGGAGCTGTTTTTT

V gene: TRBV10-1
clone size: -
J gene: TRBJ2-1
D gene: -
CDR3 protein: CASSVGFSGYNEQFF
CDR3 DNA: TGCGCCAGCAGTGTAGGATTTAGCGGCTACAATGAGCAGTTCTTC

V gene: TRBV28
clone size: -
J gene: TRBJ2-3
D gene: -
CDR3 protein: CASVSTNWGTDTQYF
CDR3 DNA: TGTGCCAGCGTTTCCACGAATTGGGGCACAGATACGCAGTATTTT

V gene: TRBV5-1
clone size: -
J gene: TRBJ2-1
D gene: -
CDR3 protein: CASSLGANANEQFF
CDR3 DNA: TGCGCCAGCAGCTTGGGGGCTAACGCTAATGAGCAGTTCTTC

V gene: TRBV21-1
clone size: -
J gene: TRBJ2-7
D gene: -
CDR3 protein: CASSKAPSWGEQYF
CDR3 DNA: TGTGCCAGCAGCAAAGCCCCGTCTTGGGGCGAGCAGTACTTC

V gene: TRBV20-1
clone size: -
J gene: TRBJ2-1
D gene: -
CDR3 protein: CSASGGDEQFF
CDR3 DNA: TGCAGTGCTAGTGGCGGAGATGAGCAGTTCTTC

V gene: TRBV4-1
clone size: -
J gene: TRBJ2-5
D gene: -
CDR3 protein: CASSQGESARRPQYF
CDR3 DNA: TGCGCCAGCAGCCAAGGGGAGTCAGCGAGGAGGCCCCAGTACTTC

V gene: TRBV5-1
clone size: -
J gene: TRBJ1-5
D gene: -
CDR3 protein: CASSLLGGDGQPQHF
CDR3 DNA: TGCGCCAGCAGCTTGTTAGGAGGGGACGGTCAGCCCCAGCATTTT

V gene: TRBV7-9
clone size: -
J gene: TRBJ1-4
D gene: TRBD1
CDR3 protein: CASSLAGQFYEKLFF
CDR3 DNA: TGTGCCAGCAGCTTAGCGGGACAGTTTTATGAAAAACTGTTTTTT

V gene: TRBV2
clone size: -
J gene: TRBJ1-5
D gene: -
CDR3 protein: CASSPWGENQPQHF
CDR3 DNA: TGTGCCAGCAGCCCCTGGGGGGAAAATCAGCCCCAGCATTTT

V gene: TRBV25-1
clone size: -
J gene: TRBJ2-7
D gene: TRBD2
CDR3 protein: CASSETSGPYEQYF
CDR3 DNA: TGTGCCAGCAGTGAAACTAGCGGGCCCTACGAGCAGTACTTC

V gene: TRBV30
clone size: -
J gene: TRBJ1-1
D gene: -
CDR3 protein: CAWTRLQMNTEAFF
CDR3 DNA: TGTGCCTGGACGAGGTTACAGATGAACACTGAAGCTTTCTTT

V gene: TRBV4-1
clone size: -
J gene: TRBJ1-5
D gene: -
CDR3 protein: CASSQDRSTPQHF
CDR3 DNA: TGCGCCAGCAGCCAAGATAGGTCTACGCCCCAGCATTTT

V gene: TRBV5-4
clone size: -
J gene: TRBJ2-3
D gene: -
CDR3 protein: CASSELAPDTQYF
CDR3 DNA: TGTGCCAGCAGCGAACTGGCCCCAGATACGCAGTATTTT

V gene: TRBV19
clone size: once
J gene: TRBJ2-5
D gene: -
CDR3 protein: CASSIFGANQQETQYF
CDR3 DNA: TGTGCCAGTAGTATATTTGGGGCCAACCAGCAAGAGACCCAGTACTTC

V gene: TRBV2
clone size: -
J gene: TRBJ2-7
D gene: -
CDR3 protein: CAGGTVKDEQYF
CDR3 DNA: TGTGCCGGCGGGACAGTAAAAGATGAGCAGTACTTC

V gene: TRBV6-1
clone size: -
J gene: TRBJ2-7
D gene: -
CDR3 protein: CASSAWQGEQYF
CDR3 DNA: TGTGCCAGCAGTGCCTGGCAGGGCGAGCAGTACTTC

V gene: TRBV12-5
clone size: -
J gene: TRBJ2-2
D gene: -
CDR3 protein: CASGLFITNTGELFF
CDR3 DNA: TGTGCTAGTGGTTTGTTTATTACGAACACCGGGGAGCTGTTTTTT

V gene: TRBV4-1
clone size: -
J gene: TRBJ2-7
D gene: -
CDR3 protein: CASSQEGERGGGEQYF
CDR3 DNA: TGCGCCAGCAGCCAAGAAGGAGAAAGGGGCGGAGGGGAGCAGTACTTC

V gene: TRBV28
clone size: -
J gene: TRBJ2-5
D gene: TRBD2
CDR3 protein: CASSLGVAGVETQYF
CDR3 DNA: TGTGCCAGCAGTCTAGGAGTAGCGGGAGTAGAGACCCAGTACTTC

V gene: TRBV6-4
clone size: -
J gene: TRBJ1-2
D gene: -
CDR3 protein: CASSDHPSSSYGYTF
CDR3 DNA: TGTGCCAGCAGTGACCACCCTTCCTCGAGCTATGGCTACACCTTC

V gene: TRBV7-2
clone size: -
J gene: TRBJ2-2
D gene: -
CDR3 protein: CASSFTGQAGELFF
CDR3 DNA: TGTGCCAGCAGCTTTACAGGGCAGGCCGGGGAGCTGTTTTTT

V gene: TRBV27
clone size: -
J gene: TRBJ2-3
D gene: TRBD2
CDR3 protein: CASSFSGIGTQYF
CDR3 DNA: TGTGCCAGCAGCTTCAGCGGGATTGGTACGCAGTATTTT

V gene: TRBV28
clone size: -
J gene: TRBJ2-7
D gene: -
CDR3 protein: CASSLQGMGDYEQYF
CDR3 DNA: TGTGCCAGCAGTTTACAAGGGATGGGAGACTACGAGCAGTACTTC

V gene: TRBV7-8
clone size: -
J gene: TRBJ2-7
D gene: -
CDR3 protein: CASSPQEEPRPYEQYF
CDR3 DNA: TGTGCCAGCAGCCCCCAGGAAGAACCTAGACCCTACGAGCAGTACTTC

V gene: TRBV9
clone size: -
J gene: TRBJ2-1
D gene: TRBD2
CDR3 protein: CASSVDGRSGRASEQFF
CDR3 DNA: TGTGCCAGCAGCGTAGATGGGCGGAGCGGGAGGGCCTCTGAGCAGTTCTTC

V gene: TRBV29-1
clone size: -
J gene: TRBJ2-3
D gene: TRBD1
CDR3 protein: CSVRGLEDTQYF
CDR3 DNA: TGCAGCGTTAGGGGGCTCGAAGATACGCAGTATTTT

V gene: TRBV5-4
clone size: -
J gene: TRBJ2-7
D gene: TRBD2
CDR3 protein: CASSLGSSGSYEQYF
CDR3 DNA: TGTGCCAGCAGCTTGGGGTCTAGCGGGAGCTACGAGCAGTACTTC

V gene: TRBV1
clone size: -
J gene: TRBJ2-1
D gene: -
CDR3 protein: CTSSLSPGGPHNEQFF
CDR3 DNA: TGCACCAGCAGCCTCAGCCCGGGAGGGCCCCACAATGAGCAGTTCTTC

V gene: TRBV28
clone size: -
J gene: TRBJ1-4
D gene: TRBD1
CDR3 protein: CASTDPGQGPRKLFF
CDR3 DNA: TGTGCCAGCACTGACCCGGGACAGGGCCCTCGAAAACTGTTTTTT

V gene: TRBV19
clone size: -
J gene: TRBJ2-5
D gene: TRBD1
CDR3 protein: CASSQQGLRETQYF
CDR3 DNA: TGTGCCAGTAGCCAACAGGGGTTGCGAGAGACCCAGTACTTC

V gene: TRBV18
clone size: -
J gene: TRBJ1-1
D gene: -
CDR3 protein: CASSPQGRLGDTEAFF
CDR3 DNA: TGTGCCAGCTCACCACAGGGCAGATTGGGGGACACTGAAGCTTTCTTT

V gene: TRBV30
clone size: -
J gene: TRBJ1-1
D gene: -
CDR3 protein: CAWSGWAGDTEAFF
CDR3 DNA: TGTGCCTGGAGTGGTTGGGCGGGGGACACTGAAGCTTTCTTT

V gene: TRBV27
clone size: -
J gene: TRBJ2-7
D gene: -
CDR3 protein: CASSPQRVSYEQYF
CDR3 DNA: TGTGCCAGCAGTCCGCAGCGGGTCTCTTACGAGCAGTACTTC

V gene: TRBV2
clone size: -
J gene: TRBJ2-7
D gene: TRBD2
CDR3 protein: CASATLAGDEQYF
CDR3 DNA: TGTGCCAGCGCCACTCTCGCGGGAGACGAGCAGTACTTC

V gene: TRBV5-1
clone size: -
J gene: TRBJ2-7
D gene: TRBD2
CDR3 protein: CASSLGGSAYEQYF
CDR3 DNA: TGCGCCAGCAGCTTGGGCGGGAGTGCCTACGAGCAGTACTTC

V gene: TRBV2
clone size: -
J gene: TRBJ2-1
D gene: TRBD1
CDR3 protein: CANRRDRSYNEQFF
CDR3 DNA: TGTGCCAACCGCCGGGACAGGAGCTACAATGAGCAGTTCTTC

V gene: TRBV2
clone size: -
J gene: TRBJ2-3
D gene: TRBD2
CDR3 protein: CASMETSGRGTQYF
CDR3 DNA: TGTGCCAGCATGGAGACTAGCGGGAGGGGTACGCAGTATTTT

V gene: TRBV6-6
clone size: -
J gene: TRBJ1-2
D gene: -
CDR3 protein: CASSFRPRQAFNSYTF
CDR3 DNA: TGTGCCAGCAGTTTCAGACCGCGGCAGGCGTTTAACAGCTACACCTTC

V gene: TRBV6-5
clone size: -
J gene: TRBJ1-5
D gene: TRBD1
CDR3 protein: CASSPLQGGNQPQHF
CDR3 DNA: TGTGCCAGCAGTCCACTACAGGGGGGCAATCAGCCCCAGCATTTT

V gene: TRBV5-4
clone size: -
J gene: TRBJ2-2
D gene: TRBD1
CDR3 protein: CASSLRTGYTGELFF
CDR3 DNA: TGTGCCAGCAGCTTACGGACAGGCTACACCGGGGAGCTGTTTTTT

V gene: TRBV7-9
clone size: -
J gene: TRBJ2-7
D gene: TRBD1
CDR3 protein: CASSSPGRGGTSYEQYF
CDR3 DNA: TGTGCCAGCAGCTCCCCCGGACGAGGGGGCACCTCCTACGAGCAGTACTTC

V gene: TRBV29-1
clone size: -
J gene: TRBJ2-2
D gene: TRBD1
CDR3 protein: CSAGQGDTGELFF
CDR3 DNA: TGCAGCGCGGGACAGGGGGACACCGGGGAGCTGTTTTTT

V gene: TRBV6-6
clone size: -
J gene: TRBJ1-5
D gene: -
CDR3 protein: CASSQDSNQPQHF
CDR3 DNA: TGTGCCAGCAGCCAAGATAGCAATCAGCCCCAGCATTTT

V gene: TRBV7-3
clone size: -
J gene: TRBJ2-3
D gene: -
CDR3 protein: CASSLKPLQPDTQYF
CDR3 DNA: TGTGCCAGCAGCTTAAAACCCCTACAACCAGATACGCAGTATTTT

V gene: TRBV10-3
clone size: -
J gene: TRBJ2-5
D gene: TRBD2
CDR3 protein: CAISESRLAGGFTWPNQETQYF
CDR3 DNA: TGTGCCATCAGTGAGTCTCGACTAGCGGGAGGATTCACCTGGCCTAATCAAGAGACCCAGTACTTC

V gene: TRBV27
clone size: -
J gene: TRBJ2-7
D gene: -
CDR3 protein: CASSLSMVGSYEQYF
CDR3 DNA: TGTGCCAGCAGTTTATCGATGGTGGGTTCCTACGAGCAGTACTTC

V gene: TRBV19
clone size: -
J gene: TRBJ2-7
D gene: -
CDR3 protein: CASSIWAESYEQYF
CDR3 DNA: TGTGCCAGTAGTATATGGGCAGAAAGCTACGAGCAGTACTTC

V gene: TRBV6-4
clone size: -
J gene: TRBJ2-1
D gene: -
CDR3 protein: CAITYFTVF
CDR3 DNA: TGTGCCATCACTTATTTCACCGTCTTC

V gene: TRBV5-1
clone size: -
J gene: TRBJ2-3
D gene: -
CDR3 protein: CASSFSLSTDTQYF
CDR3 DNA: TGCGCCAGCAGCTTTAGCCTGAGCACAGATACGCAGTATTTT

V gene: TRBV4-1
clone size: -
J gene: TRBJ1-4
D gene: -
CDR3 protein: CASSHTLGTTATNEKLFF
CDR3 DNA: TGCGCCAGCAGCCACACGCTTGGGACGACTGCAACTAATGAAAAACTGTTTTTT

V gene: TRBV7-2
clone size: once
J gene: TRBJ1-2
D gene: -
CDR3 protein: CASSLEGGAYYGYTF
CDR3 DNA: TGTGCCAGCAGCTTAGAGGGGGGCGCGTACTATGGCTACACCTTC